The 21 T cell receptor beta chains below all came from one sample that was sequenced in a study of OX40 agonist ivuxolimab in advanced cancers. Clones were sequenced by immunoSEQ multiplex PCR, and TCRdb holds only the in-frame ones, with some missing. The sample shows about 36,000 clones, about nine tenths of them seen only once. The starting material was CD4+ or CD8+ T cells sorted from blood, obtained in a trial of the OX40 agonist ivuxolimab. Source of these receptors: an adult with an advanced solid tumor such as melanoma, head and neck, liver or kidney cancer.

The rearrangement links TRBV25-1 to TRBJ2-7; no reliable D call. Between the trimmed V and J ends, which lost 3 bases and 7 bases, there was a span of 22 bases. Looked up from germline, CDR1 is MGHDK and CDR2 is SYGVNS. The CDR3 consists of 16 residues. The CDR3 sequence: CASSDSESVDLGEQYF. The CDR3, as DNA: TGTGCCAGCAGTGATTCCGAGTCGGTTGATCTGGGGGAGCAGTACTTC.

The chain uses TRBV6-1 and TRBJ2-3, with 10 bases fitting TRBD1. Trimming took 6 bases from V and 5 from J; bases not matched to a gene: 8. The CDR3 extends over 15 amino acids. Germline V gene sequence: CDR1 MNHNS, CDR2 SASEGT. In DNA form, the CDR3 reads TGTGCCAGCAGAAGACAGGGGGCAGTGGTAGATACGCAGTATTTT. Its protein product is CASRRQGAVVDTQYF.

V and J are TRBV6-1 and TRBJ1-5, with 7 nucleotides matching TRBD1. Trimming took 10 bases from V and 7 from J; bases not matched to a gene: 10. CDR3 size: 13 residues. Germline CDR1 and CDR2: MNHNS and SASEGT. Here the CDR3 reads CAINRQGGQPQHF. CDR3 nucleotide sequence: TGTGCCATCAATCGACAGGGAGGGCAGCCCCAGCATTTT.

This clone was seen just once. The CDR3 coding sequence is TGCGCCAGCAGCACCCCTTTCCTAGAATACTACGGAAATACGCAGTATTTT. It codes for CASSTPFLEYYGNTQYF. The chain carries TRBV5-1 and TRBJ2-3; D call uncertain. Germline CDR1 SGHRS, CDR2 YFSETQ. The CDR3 length is 17 residues. The germline V and J ends were trimmed by 4 bases and 7 bases, with 25 bases remaining between them.

The gene calls are TRBV13 and TRBJ2-7, with TRBD1 identical over 7 bases. The CDR3 length is 13 residues. Trimming at V came to 4 bases and at J to 5 bases, leaving 5 bases not matched to a gene. Germline CDR1 reads PRHDT; CDR2 reads FYEKMQ (reference sequence). The CDR3, as DNA: TGTGCCAGCAGCTCCCCACAGGGGCACGAGCAGTACTTC. The encoded protein is CASSSPQGHEQYF.

The chain couples TRBV5-1 to TRBJ1-2, with D perhaps matching TRBD1 (5 bases). V lost 4 bases, J lost 4 bases, and 17 bases lay in between. Germline V gives CDR1 SGHRS, CDR2 YFSETQ. CDR3 length equals 15 residues. CDR3: CASSVQPGLSYGYTF. CDR3 bases: TGCGCCAGCAGCGTACAACCGGGACTCAGCTATGGCTACACCTTC.

This chain uses TRBV5-1 with TRBJ2-7; D might be TRBD1 or TRBD2, each matching 5 bases. The V and J ends lost 0 bases and 2 bases respectively, with 12 bases between them. The length of the CDR3 is 15 residues. Germline V lookup: CDR1 SGHRS, CDR2 YFSETQ. The CDR3 reads CASSLAVGAAYEQYF. The CDR3 DNA follows: TGCGCCAGCAGCTTGGCGGTCGGGGCGGCCTACGAGCAGTACTTC.

This clone has only one observation. The CDR3 bases are TGCGCCAGCAGCCCGGGAGGGCCTGGGGCCAACGTCCTGACTTTC. Protein: CASSPGGPGANVLTF. The rearrangement links TRBV5-1 to TRBJ2-6; 8 positions match TRBD2. The V and J ends lost 4 bases and 2 bases, in that order; junction bases with no gene match: 2. The CDR3 consists of 15 residues. Germline CDR1 is SGHRS and CDR2 is YFSETQ.

This clone was seen only once. This chain links TRBV7-8 with TRBJ2-6; D is unclear. V gave up 5 bases and J gave up 1 base, with 15 bases separating them. Germline V gene data show CDR1 as SGHVS and CDR2 as FQNEAQ. The CDR3 has 17 amino acids. For the CDR3, the DNA is TGTGCCAGCAGCCAAGCCAGAGTGAGGTCTGGGGCCAACGTCCTGACTTTC. Protein: CASSQARVRSGANVLTF.

Points on this clone: Other DNA sequences of this sample code for an identical CDR3. Here the CDR3 reads CASSVDRQETQYF. The CDR3 DNA follows: TGTGCCAGCAGCGTAGACAGACAAGAGACCCAGTACTTC. V is TRBV9 and J is TRBJ2-5, with D unclear. This CDR3 is 13 amino acids long. Germline V gene data show CDR1 as SGDLS and CDR2 as YYNGEE. The V and J ends lost 0 bases and 2 bases respectively, with 5 bases between them.

This clone appeared once. The chain recombines TRBV6-6 with TRBJ2-7; the D is unclear. CDR3 length equals 12 residues. V lost 11 bases to trimming and J lost 4 bases, with 15 bases between them. Germline CDR1 and CDR2: MNHNY and SVGAGI (reference sequence). This CDR3 is CADGRTLYEQYF. As DNA, the CDR3 is TGTGCCGACGGACGGACCCTTTACGAGCAGTACTTC.

This clone was observed once. The chain carries TRBV5-1 and TRBJ2-1; D is uncertain. The ends were cut back, 4 bases at V and 4 bases at J, with 9 bases in the middle. The CDR3 contains 13 residues. Per germline, CDR1 SGHRS and CDR2 YFSETQ. CDR3 residues: CASSPVGYNEQFF. Here the CDR3 DNA reads TGCGCCAGCAGCCCAGTGGGGTACAATGAGCAGTTCTTC.

This chain joins TRBV5-1 and TRBJ2-6; no clear D gene. CDR3 length equals 15 residues. The germline CDR1 and CDR2 sequences are SGHRS and YFSETQ. V was clipped by 1 base and J by 0 bases, with 5 bases between them. The chain's CDR3 is CASSLTDSGANVLTF. The CDR3 bases are TGCGCCAGCAGCTTGACAGACTCTGGGGCCAACGTCCTGACTTTC.

Note on this clone: The same CDR3 arises from other DNA sequences in this sample as well. The CDR3 loop is CASSLALLTGELFF. The DNA of the CDR3 is TGTGCCAGCAGCTTAGCCTTACTAACCGGGGAGCTGTTTTTT. The chain carries TRBV7-6 and TRBJ2-2, with unresolved D. Trimming took 0 bases from V and 5 from J, leaving 7 bases between them. The CDR3 spans 14 residues. The germline V gene has CDR1 SGHVS and CDR2 FNYEAQ.

As DNA, the CDR3 is TGTGCCAGCAGCAGGGGGGGAGGGACCAACACTGAAGCTTTCTTT. Residues: CASSRGGGTNTEAFF. The rearrangement links TRBV11-1 to TRBJ1-1, with a possible D match to TRBD1 (6 bases). The CDR3 covers 15 residues. The V gene lost 5 bases and the J gene lost 2 bases, with 15 bases spanning the gap. Germline assignment: CDR1 SGHAT and CDR2 FQDESV (reference sequence).

The chain links TRBV4-2 to TRBJ2-3, with 10 positions matching TRBD2. Germline V gives CDR1 LGHNA, CDR2 YNFKEQ. CDR3 length: 14 amino acids. J lost 4 bases, V lost 6 bases, and 4 bases had no gene match. The CDR3 nucleotides read TGTGCCAGCAGTCTAGCGGGAGCAGCAGATACGCAGTATTTT. Amino acid sequence: CASSLAGAADTQYF.

The rearrangement uses TRBV5-4 and TRBJ1-2, with TRBD1 matching over 7 bases. Germline V CDR1 and CDR2: SGHNT, YYREEE (reference sequence). J was trimmed by 3 bases and V by 0 bases; bases with no gene match: 8. CDR3 length: 16 amino acids. The CDR3: CASSLGSRGGYYGYTF. The CDR3 nucleotides are TGTGCCAGCAGCTTGGGTTCCAGGGGGGGGTACTATGGCTACACCTTC.

This chain uses TRBV28 with TRBJ1-5; TRBD1 might be the D (5 bases). In germline, CDR1 is MDHEN, CDR2 SYDVKM. This CDR3 comprises 14 residues. The V gene lost 3 bases and the J gene lost 7 bases, with 13 bases spanning the gap. For the CDR3, the DNA is TGTGCCAGCAGTTTCGGCAGAGGGGTGCAGCCCCAGCATTTT. Its translation is CASSFGRGVQPQHF.

The chain joins TRBV9 to TRBJ2-1; TRBD2 matches at 10 bases. The CDR3 runs to 15 residues. V was clipped by 3 bases and J by 3 bases; unmatched bases: 3. Germline CDR1 is SGDLS and CDR2 is YYNGEE. The CDR3 region is CASSEGLAIYNEQFF. CDR3 DNA sequence: TGTGCCAGCAGCGAGGGACTAGCGATCTACAATGAGCAGTTCTTC.

The genes are TRBV4-2 and TRBJ2-2, with TRBD2 matching 11 bases. J was trimmed by 4 bases and V by 3 bases; bases with no gene match: 10. The CDR3 consists of 18 residues. CDR1 and CDR2 from the germline V gene are LGHNA and YNFKEQ. The CDR3 coding sequence is TGTGCCAGCAGCCATGAAGCCCTAGCGGGGGGCAGCACCGGGGAGCTGTTTTTT. Translation gives CASSHEALAGGSTGELFF.

This clone was seen once. This rearrangement joins TRBV30 to TRBJ1-4, with a tentative D call TRBD1 (6 bases). The CDR3 has 13 amino acids. Germline lookup yields CDR1 GTSNPN and CDR2 SVGIG (reference sequence). Trimming removed 7 bases at V and 3 bases at J, with 12 bases between. CDR3 bases: TGTGCCTCCCCGGCAGGGGCTAATGAAAAACTGTTTTTT. Translated: CASPAGANEKLFF.